Listed below are T cell receptor beta chains from one sample, sequenced in a study of control samples from healthy donors and cancer patients. The protocol was immunoSEQ multiplex PCR, while the TCRdb copy is restricted to in-frame clones and leaves out a portion. The sample has 50,000 or so clones; roughly 88% are singletons. Sequenced sample: blood. The receptors shown here come from a man aged 45-65 years in good health. The CDR3 runs from the conserved cysteine through the conserved F or W. Each record gives: J gene, V gene, clone size, D gene, CDR3 DNA, CDR3 protein. D genes are given only for firm matches. Clone size is not always given. Where it is, it says once, few, many or a class for expanded clones.

>TRBJ2-3|TRBV28|NA|TRBD1
TGTGCCAGCAGTTCACAGGGGGATACGCAGTATTTT
CASSSQGDTQYF
>TRBJ2-2|TRBV10-1|NA|TRBD2
TGCGCCAGCAGGAATGCGGGGGACGAGGCCGGGGAGCTGTTTTTT
CASRNAGDEAGELFF
>TRBJ1-6|TRBV6-5|NA|NA
TGTGCCAGCAGTTACCCAGGGCAAAATTCACCCCTCCACTTT
CASSYPGQNSPLHF
>TRBJ2-3|TRBV14|few|NA
TGTGCCAGCAGCCCTTTAACGGGATCAGATACGCAGTATTTT
CASSPLTGSDTQYF
>TRBJ2-7|TRBV19|NA|TRBD1
TGTGCCAGTAGTATAGATCACAGGGGCTCCTACGAGCAGTACTTC
CASSIDHRGSYEQYF
>TRBJ2-7|TRBV1|NA|NA
TGCACCAGCAGCCACTACGAGCAGTACTTC
CTSSHYEQYF
>TRBJ2-1|TRBV27|NA|NA
TGTGCCAGCAGTTTATCGACTAGGGGGGCCTACAATGAGCAGTTCTTC
CASSLSTRGAYNEQFF
>TRBJ2-3|TRBV5-1|NA|NA
TGCGCCAGCAGCTTGGCCTCAGGGATGGGAACAGATACGCAGTATTTT
CASSLASGMGTDTQYF
>TRBJ1-6|TRBV19|NA|NA
TGTGCCAGTAGTATGTGGGGGAAGGAAGGGTCACCCCTCCACTTT
CASSMWGKEGSPLHF
>TRBJ2-7|TRBV13|NA|NA
TGTGCCAGCAGCTTGAGGGAGAGGGGCCTCTCCTACGAGCAGTACTTC
CASSLRERGLSYEQYF
>TRBJ1-3|TRBV28|NA|NA
TGTGCCAGCATCTCCCCTATGGGGATTACAACCGATGGAAACACCATATATTTT
CASISPMGITTDGNTIYF
>TRBJ2-2|TRBV30|NA|NA
TGTGCCGCCCCCAGGGGCCTTTTCACCGGGGAGCTGTTTTTT
CAAPRGLFTGELFF
>TRBJ2-7|TRBV10-3|NA|NA
TGTGCCATCAGTGGGCCACCTGGTCTCGACGAGCAGTACTTC
CAISGPPGLDEQYF
>TRBJ2-3|TRBV4-1|NA|NA
TGCGCCAGCAGCCAAGACCGGTCAATTGGTATCCCAGATACGCAGTATTTT
CASSQDRSIGIPDTQYF
>TRBJ1-5|TRBV28|NA|TRBD1
TGTGCCAGCAGAGTCACGGACAGGGGCCAGCCCCAGCATTTT
CASRVTDRGQPQHF
>TRBJ1-3|TRBV18|NA|NA
TGTGCCAGCTCACCACAGAACAGCTTAGATTTCTACTCTGGAAACACCATATATTTT
CASSPQNSLDFYSGNTIYF
>TRBJ2-7|TRBV28|NA|NA
TGTGCCAGCAGTCCCCTGGTGGGAGTGAACTACGAGCAGTACTTC
CASSPLVGVNYEQYF
>TRBJ1-1|TRBV3-1/TRBV3-2|NA|TRBD1
TGTGCCAGCAGCCCGGGGGGGACAGCAGAAACTTTCTTT
CASSPGGTAETFF
>TRBJ1-1|TRBV27|NA|NA
TGTGCCAGCAGTCCCTTGGGGAACACTGAAGCTTTCTTT
CASSPLGNTEAFF
>TRBJ2-5|TRBV28|NA|NA
TGTGCCAGCAGACCTAACAGGGTCGCCGAGACCCAGTACTTC
CASRPNRVAETQYF
>TRBJ2-7|TRBV2|NA|NA
TGTGCCAGCAGTGAATCGGCTAGCGTATACTCCTACGAGCAGTACTTC
CASSESASVYSYEQYF
>TRBJ1-1|TRBV6-5|NA|TRBD1
TGTGCCAGCAGTCCTCAGACAGGGTGGGAGACTGAAGCTTTCTTT
CASSPQTGWETEAFF
>TRBJ2-1|TRBV7-3|NA|NA
TGTGCCAGCAGCTTCCCGGGTAGCGGAAGCTCAACTGAGCAGTTCTTC
CASSFPGSGSSTEQFF
>TRBJ2-7|TRBV9|NA|TRBD2
TGTGCCAGCAGCCCTAGCGGGAGTACCTACGAGCAGTACTTC
CASSPSGSTYEQYF
>TRBJ2-2|TRBV7-9|NA|NA
TGTGCCAGCCCCTTAAAGAGGGGGGCCGGGGAGCTGTTTTTT
CASPLKRGAGELFF
>TRBJ1-5|TRBV6-5|NA|TRBD1
TGTGCCAGCAGTCCCCGGACAGGGAATCAGCCCCAGCATTTT
CASSPRTGNQPQHF
>TRBJ2-3|TRBV9|NA|TRBD2
TGTGCCAGCAGCGATCTAGCGGGAGTGAGCACAGATACGCAGTATTTT
CASSDLAGVSTDTQYF
>TRBJ1-2|TRBV5-4|NA|NA
TGTGCCAGCAGCTTGAGTACCACAGCCGTCTTC
CASSLSTTAVF
>TRBJ2-3|TRBV19|NA|TRBD1
TGTGCCAGTAGTCTACAGGGGGCGCCCAGCACAGATACGCAGTATTTT
CASSLQGAPSTDTQYF
>TRBJ2-6|TRBV2|NA|NA
TGTGCCAGCAGTGCGGGGGCTAGAGGGGCCAACGTCCTGACTTTC
CASSAGARGANVLTF
>TRBJ2-5|TRBV12-3/TRBV12-4|NA|NA
TGTGCCAGCAGTTTGCCTATGGAAGAGACCCAGTACTTC
CASSLPMEETQYF
>TRBJ2-1|TRBV5-1|once|NA
TGCGCCAGCAGCTCAATAAACACCCAAAATAGTGAGCAGTTCTTC
CASSSINTQNSEQFF
>TRBJ1-1|TRBV28|NA|TRBD1
TGTGCCAGCACTCCACCCGGGACAGGGAGCACTGAAGCTTTCTTT
CASTPPGTGSTEAFF
>TRBJ2-5|TRBV6-6|NA|NA
TGTGCCAGCAGTTACTCGGTAGCCCGGGAGACCCAGTACTTC
CASSYSVARETQYF
>TRBJ2-7|TRBV5-5|NA|NA
TGTGCCAGCAGCTTAGAGGACATCTCCTACGAGCAGTACTTC
CASSLEDISYEQYF
>TRBJ2-2|TRBV9|NA|NA
TGTGCCAGCAGCGTAGGTGGACAGAACACCGGGGAGCTGTTTTTT
CASSVGGQNTGELFF
>TRBJ2-2|TRBV5-1|NA|TRBD2
TGCGCCAGCAGCTCCACTAGCGGGGGGACCGGGGAGCTGTTTTTT
CASSSTSGGTGELFF
>TRBJ1-3|TRBV6-5|once|NA
TGTGCCAGCAGTCTCGGGACCGCCTCTGGAAACACCATATATTTT
CASSLGTASGNTIYF
>TRBJ2-7|TRBV29-1|few|NA
TGCAGCTACGGAGGGAGCGGAGCCTACGAGCAGTACTTC
CSYGGSGAYEQYF
>TRBJ1-1|TRBV7-9|NA|NA
TGTGCCAGCAGCTTACCTTCAGGGCTCACTGAAGCTTTCTTT
CASSLPSGLTEAFF